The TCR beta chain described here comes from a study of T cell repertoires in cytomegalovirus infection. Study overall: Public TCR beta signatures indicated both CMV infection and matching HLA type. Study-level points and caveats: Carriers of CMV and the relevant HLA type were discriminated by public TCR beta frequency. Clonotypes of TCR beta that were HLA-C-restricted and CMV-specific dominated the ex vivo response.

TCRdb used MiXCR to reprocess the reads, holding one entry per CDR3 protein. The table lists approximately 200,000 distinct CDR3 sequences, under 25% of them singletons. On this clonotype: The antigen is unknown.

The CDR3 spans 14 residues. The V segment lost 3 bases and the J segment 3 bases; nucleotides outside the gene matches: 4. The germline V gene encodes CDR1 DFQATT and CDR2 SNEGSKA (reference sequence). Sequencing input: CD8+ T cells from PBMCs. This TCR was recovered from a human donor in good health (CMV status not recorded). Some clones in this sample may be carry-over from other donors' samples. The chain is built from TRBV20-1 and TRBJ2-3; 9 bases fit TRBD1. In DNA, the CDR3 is TGCAGTGCTAGCAGACAGGGGGGAACAGATACGCAGTATTTT. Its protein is CSASRQGGTDTQYF.